A single sample is the source of the 2 T cell receptor beta chains below, sequenced in a study of blood T cell repertoires in COVID-19. Data came from immunoSEQ multiplex PCR; TCRdb stores just in-frame clones and leaves some out. Of tens of thousands of clones in the sample, around 90% were seen once. The sequenced sample was peripheral blood. Receptors originate from a woman aged 45-60 years with acute or convalescent COVID-19.

This chain uses TRBV19 with TRBJ1-1; D ambiguous. CDR3 length: 15 residues. CDR1 and CDR2 from the germline V gene are LNHDA and SQIVND (reference sequence). Trimming removed 3 bases from V and 0 bases from J, with 11 bases in between. CDR3 protein: CASSMRAPMNTEAFF. CDR3 nucleotides: TGTGCCAGTAGTATGCGGGCGCCTATGAACACTGAAGCTTTCTTT.

The genes are TRBV7-8 and TRBJ1-1, with a possible D match to TRBD1 (6 bases). Germline CDR1 and CDR2: SGHVS and FQNEAQ. V was shortened by 5 bases and J by 4 bases, with 14 bases between the two germline ends. The CDR3 is made up of 14 amino acids. The CDR3 reads CASSLSDSFTEAFF. CDR3 in DNA: TGTGCCAGCAGCCTATCGGACAGCTTCACTGAAGCTTTCTTT. The full variable domain, in which reference TRBV7-8 and TRBJ1-1 provide the parts outside the CDR3, is GAGVSQSPRYKVAKRGQDVALRCDPISGHVSLFWYQQALGQGPEFLTYFQNEAQLDKSGLPSDRFFAERPEGSVSTLKIQRTQQEDSAVYLCASSLSDSFTEAFFGQGTRLTVV.